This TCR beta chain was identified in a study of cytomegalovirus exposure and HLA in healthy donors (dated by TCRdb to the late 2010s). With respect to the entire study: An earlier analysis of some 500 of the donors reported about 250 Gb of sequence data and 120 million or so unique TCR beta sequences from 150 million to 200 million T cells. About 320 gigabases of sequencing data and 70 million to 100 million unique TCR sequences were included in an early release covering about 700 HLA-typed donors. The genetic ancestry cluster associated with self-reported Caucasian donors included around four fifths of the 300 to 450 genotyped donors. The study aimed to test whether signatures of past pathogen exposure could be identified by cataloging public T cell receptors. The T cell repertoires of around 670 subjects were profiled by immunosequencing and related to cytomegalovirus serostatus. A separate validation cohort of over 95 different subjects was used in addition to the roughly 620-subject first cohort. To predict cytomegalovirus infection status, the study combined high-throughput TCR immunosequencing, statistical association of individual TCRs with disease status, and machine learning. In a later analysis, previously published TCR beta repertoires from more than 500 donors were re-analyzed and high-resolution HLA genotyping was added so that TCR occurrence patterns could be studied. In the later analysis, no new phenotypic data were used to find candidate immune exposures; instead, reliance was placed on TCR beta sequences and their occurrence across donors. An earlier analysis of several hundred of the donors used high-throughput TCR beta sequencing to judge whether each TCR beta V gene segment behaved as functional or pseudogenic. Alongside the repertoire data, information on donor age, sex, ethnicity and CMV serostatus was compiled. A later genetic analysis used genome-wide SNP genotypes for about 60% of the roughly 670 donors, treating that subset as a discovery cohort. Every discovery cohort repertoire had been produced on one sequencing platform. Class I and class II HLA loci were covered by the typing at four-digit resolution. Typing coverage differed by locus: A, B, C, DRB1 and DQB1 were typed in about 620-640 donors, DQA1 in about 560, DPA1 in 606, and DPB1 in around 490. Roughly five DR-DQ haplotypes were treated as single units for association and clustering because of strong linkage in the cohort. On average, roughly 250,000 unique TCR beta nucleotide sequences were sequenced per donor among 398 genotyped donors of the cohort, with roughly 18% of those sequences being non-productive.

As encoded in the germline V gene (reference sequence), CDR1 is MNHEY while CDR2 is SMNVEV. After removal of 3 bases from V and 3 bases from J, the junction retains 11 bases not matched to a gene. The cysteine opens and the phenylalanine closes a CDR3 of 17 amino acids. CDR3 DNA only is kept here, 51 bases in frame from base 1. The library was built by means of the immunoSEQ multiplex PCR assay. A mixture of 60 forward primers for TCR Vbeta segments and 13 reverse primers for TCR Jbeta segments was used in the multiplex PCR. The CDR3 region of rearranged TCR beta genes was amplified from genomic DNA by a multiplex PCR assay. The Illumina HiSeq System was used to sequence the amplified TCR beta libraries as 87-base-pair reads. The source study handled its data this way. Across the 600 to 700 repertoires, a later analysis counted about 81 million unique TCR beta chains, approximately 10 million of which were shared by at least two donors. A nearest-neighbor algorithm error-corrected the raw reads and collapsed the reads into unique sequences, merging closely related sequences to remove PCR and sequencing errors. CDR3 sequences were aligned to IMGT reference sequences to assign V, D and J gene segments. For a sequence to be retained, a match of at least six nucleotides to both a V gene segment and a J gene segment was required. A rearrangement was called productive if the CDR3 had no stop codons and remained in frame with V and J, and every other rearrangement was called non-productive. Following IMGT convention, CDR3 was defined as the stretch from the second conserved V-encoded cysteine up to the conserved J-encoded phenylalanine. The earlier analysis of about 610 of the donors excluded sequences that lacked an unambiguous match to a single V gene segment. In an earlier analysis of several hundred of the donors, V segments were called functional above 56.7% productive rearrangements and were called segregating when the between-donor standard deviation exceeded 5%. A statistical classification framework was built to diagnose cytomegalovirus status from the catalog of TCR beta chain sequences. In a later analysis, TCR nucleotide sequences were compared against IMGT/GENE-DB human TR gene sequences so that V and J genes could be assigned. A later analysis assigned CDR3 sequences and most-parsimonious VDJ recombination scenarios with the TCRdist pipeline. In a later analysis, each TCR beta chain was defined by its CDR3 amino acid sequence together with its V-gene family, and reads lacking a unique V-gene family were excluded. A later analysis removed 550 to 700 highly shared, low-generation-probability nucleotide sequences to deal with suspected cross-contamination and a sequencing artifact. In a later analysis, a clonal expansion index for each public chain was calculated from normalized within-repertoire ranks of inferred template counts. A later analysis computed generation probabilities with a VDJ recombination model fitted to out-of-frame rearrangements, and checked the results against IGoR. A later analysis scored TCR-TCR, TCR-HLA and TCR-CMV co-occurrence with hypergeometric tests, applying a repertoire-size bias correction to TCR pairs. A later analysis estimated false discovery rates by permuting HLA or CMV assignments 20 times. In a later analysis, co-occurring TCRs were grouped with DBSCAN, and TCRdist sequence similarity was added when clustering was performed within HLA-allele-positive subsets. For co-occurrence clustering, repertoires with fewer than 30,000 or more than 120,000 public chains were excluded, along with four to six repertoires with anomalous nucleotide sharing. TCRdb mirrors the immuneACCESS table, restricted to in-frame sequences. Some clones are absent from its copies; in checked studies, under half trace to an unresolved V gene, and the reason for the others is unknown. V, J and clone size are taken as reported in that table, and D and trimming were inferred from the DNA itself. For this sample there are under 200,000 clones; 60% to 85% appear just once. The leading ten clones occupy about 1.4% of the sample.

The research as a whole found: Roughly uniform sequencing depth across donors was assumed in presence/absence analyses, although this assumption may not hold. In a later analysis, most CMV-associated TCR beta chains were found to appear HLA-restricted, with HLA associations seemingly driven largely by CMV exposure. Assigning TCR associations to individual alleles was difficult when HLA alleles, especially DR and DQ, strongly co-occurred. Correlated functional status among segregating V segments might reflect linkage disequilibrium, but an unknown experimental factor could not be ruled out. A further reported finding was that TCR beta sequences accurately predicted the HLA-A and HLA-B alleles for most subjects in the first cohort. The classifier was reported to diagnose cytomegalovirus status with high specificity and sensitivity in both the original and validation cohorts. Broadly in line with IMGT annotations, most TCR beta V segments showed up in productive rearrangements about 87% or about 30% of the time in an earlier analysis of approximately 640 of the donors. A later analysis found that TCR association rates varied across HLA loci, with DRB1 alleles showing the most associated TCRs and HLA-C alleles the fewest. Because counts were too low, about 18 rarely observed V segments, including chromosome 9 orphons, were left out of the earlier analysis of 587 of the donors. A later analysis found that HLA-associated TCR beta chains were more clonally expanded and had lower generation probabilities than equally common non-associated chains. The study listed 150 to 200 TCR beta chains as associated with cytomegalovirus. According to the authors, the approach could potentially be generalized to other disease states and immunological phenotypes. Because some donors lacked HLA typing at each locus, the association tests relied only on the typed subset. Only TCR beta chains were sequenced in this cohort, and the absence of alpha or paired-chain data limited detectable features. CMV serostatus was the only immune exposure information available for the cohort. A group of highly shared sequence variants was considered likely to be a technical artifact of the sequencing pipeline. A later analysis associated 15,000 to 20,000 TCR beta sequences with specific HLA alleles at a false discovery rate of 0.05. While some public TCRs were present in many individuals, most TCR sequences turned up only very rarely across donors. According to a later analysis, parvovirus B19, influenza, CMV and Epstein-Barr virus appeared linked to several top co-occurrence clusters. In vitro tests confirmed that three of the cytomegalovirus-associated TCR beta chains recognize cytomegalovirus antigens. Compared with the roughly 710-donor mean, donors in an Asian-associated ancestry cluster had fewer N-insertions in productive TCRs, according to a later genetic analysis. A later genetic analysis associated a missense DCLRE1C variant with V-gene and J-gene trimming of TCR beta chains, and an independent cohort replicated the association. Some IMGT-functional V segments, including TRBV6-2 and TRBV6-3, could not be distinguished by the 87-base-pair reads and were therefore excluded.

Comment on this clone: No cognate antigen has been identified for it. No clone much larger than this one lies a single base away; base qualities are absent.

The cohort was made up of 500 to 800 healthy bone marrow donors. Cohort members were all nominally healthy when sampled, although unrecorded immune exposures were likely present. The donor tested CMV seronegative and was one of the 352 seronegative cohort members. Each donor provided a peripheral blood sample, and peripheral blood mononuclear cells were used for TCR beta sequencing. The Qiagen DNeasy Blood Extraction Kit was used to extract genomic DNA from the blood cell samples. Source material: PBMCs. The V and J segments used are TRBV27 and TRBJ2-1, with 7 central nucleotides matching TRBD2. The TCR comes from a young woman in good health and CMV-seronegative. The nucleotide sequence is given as TGTGCCAGCAGTTTCGGCGTCAGCGGGGTTAACTACAATGAGCAGTTCTTC. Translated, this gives CASSFGVSGVNYNEQFF.